What follows is one T cell receptor beta chain and its context. Antigen specificity is unknown. Germline V CDR1 and CDR2: MGHDK, SYGVNS. V lost 1 base, J lost 5 bases, and 2 bases lay in between. CDR3 length: 11 residues. TCRdb fed the 5' RACE reads into MiXCR, producing one record per CDR3 protein. The sample has about 430,000 distinct CDR3 sequences; more than 15% are singletons. These data belong to a study of T-cell memory formation after mild COVID-19. Whole-study results and caveats: Pre-infection memory contained some responding clones, which suggested that cross-reactive memory had joined. SARS-CoV-2 specificity of second-wave clones peaking day 37 was unconfirmed. Largely, contracting CD4+ clones fell within CM and EM, and contracting CD8+ clones within EMRA. Contracting clones, day 15 to 85, had balanced CD4/CD8, and later expanders favored CD4+.

This clonotype was sampled from a man aged 18 to 29 who had mild COVID-19 (a few samples of this study predate the infection). Cell type and time point are not known. The sample taken for sequencing was PBMCs or a T cell subset sorted from them (not recorded which). The chain recombines TRBV25-1 with TRBJ1-1; D is undetermined. CDR3 region: CASSELTEAFF. In nucleotides, the CDR3 is TGTGCCAGCAGTGAATTGACTGAAGCTTTCTTT.